A single sample is the source of the 8 T cell receptor beta chains below, sequenced in a study of CD4 T cells in relation to SARS-CoV-2 and coronaviruses. TCRdb's table, derived via immunoSEQ multiplex PCR, lists solely in-frame clones and lacks some. Here the sample spans 25,000 or so clones, around three quarters being singletons. Antigens of these TCRs are unknown. CD4+ T cells from unexposed donors were obtained before the COVID-19 pandemic (2011-2018). The cells were cultured for approximately ten days before CD4+ T cells were isolated. The specimen was CD4+ T cells from PBMCs, cultured in vitro. These receptors all stem from a human donor in good health.

The rearrangement links TRBV19 to TRBJ2-3, with unresolved D. This CDR3 comprises 16 residues. V shed 1 base and J shed 1 base, with 12 bases lying between them. Germline-derived CDR1 and CDR2 are LNHDA and SQIVND (reference sequence). The CDR3 nucleotides are TGTGCCAGTAGTATAGGTGGAGCGCCCCGCACAGATACGCAGTATTTT. This sequence encodes CASSIGGAPRTDTQYF.

This clone showed up just once. J is TRBJ2-5 and V is TRBV5-1; D is perhaps TRBD2 (6 bases). This CDR3 spans 15 amino acids. V lost 3 bases to trimming and J lost 5 bases, with 17 bases between them. Germline lookup yields CDR1 SGHRS and CDR2 YFSETQ. CDR3 DNA sequence: TGCGCCAGCAGCTCCCGAGGGCGGGGTGGGGAGACCCAGTACTTC. Protein sequence: CASSSRGRGGETQYF.

The chain uses TRBV6-6 and TRBJ1-3; D might be TRBD1 (5 bases). V lost 0 bases to trimming and J lost 8 bases, with 14 bases between them. This CDR3 has 15 amino acids. Germline CDR1 MNHNY, CDR2 SVGAGI (reference sequence). CDR3: CASSYSAQVGDTIYF. The CDR3 region has the DNA TGTGCCAGCAGTTACTCGGCACAGGTGGGGGACACCATATATTTT.

This clone was seen a single time. CDR3 in DNA: TGTGCCAGCAGCCCCCGGGGGGAATTGAACACTGAAGCTTTCTTT. This codes for CASSPRGELNTEAFF. This chain connects TRBV5-5 to TRBJ1-1; D might be TRBD1 (5 bases). This CDR3 contains 15 residues. Germline V CDR1 and CDR2: SGHKS, YYEKEE (reference sequence). With 4 bases removed from V and 0 bases from J, the gap between germline ends came to 13 bases.

J is TRBJ1-4 and V is TRBV7-9, with no clear D. The CDR3 is made up of 15 amino acids. CDR1 SEHNR and CDR2 FQNEAQ come from the germline V gene (reference sequence). V was pared by 1 base and J by 0 bases, with 6 bases between. The CDR3 region has the DNA TGTGCCAGCAGCTTAGTACCCCCAACTAATGAAAAACTGTTTTTT. Protein: CASSLVPPTNEKLFF. The complete variable domain, with remaining parts taken from reference TRBV7-9 and TRBJ1-4, reads DTGVSQNPRHKITKRGQNVTFRCDPISEHNRLYWYRQTLGQGPEFLTYFQNEAQLEKSRLLSDRFSAERPKGSFSTLEIQRTEQGDSAMYLCASSLVPPTNEKLFFGSGTQLSVL.

This clone is a singleton in its sample. This chain joins TRBV18 and TRBJ2-5; D possibly matches TRBD1 or TRBD2 (6 bases each). This CDR3 is built from 14 residues. Per germline, CDR1 KGHSH and CDR2 LQKENI. V lost 2 bases, J lost 2 bases, and 9 bases lay in between. The CDR3 DNA follows: TGTGCCAGCTCACCAGGGGGGCGACAAGAGACCCAGTACTTC. Translation: CASSPGGRQETQYF.

V is TRBV7-9 and J is TRBJ1-2; 7 bases fit TRBD1. After removal of 5 bases from V and 8 bases from J, the junction contained 14 bases not matched to a gene. Germline V gene data show CDR1 as SEHNR and CDR2 as FQNEAQ (reference sequence). The CDR3 covers 15 residues. The CDR3 sequence is CASSPPVQGTGGYTF. The CDR3 nucleotides are TGTGCCAGCAGCCCCCCGGTACAGGGGACTGGGGGCTACACCTTC.

This clone was seen more than once but under ten times. This chain connects TRBV7-2 to TRBJ1-2; tentative D call: TRBD1 (5 bases). The CDR3 totals 13 residues. V was trimmed by 0 bases and J by 3 bases, leaving 5 bases between them. Germline loops: CDR1 SGHTA, CDR2 FQGNSA. CDR3 DNA sequence: TGTGCCAGCAGCTTAGCACAGGACTATGGCTACACCTTC. Protein: CASSLAQDYGYTF. The complete variable domain, with remaining parts taken from reference TRBV7-2 and TRBJ1-2, reads GAGVSQSPSNKVTEKGKDVELRCDPISGHTALYWYRQSLGQGLEFLIYFQGNSAPDKSGLPSDRFSAERTGGSVSTLTIQRTQQEDSAVYLCASSLAQDYGYTFGSGTRLTVV.